This is a list of T cell receptor beta chains from one sample in a study of cytomegalovirus exposure and HLA in healthy donors. This table comes from immunoSEQ multiplex PCR, and its TCRdb copy is limited to in-frame clones, with some not included. The sample has approximately 110,000 clones; around 74% are singletons. The sequencing input was PBMCs. All receptors derive from a man between 35 and 55 years old in good health and CMV-seronegative. Each CDR3 is given without its conserved first and last residue. Each record gives: clone size, V gene, CDR3 protein. Expanded clones are given a class, and other clones once, few, many or no size at all.

>-|TRBV29-1
SVGTSVPGELF
>few|TRBV5-4
ASSLWGVSGANVLT
>few|TRBV19
ASSTGTGVTYEQY
>-|TRBV6-5
ASSPQGLPETQY
>-|TRBV11-2
ASSPMPSWDKTEAF
>-|TRBV6-5
ASSRDTESNQPQH
>once|TRBV27
ASSRDSSYEQY
>once|TRBV11-2
ASSTYQWTGNTEAF
>few|TRBV6-5
ASRPGLAGRSEQF
>-|TRBV7-9
ASSPLGGRVLGLEQY
>-|TRBV5-1
ASSPPTGTTNEKLF
>-|TRBV6-5
ASSYGDSGRWGQY
>-|TRBV6-5
ASRRHRDNYGYT
>-|TRBV6-6
ASRRAGGLGEQY
>-|TRBV29-1
SVGLKSGNSNQPQH
>-|TRBV5-1
ASSQGGGNTIY
>-|TRBV29-1
SVEAPTVPGQGAMNTEAF